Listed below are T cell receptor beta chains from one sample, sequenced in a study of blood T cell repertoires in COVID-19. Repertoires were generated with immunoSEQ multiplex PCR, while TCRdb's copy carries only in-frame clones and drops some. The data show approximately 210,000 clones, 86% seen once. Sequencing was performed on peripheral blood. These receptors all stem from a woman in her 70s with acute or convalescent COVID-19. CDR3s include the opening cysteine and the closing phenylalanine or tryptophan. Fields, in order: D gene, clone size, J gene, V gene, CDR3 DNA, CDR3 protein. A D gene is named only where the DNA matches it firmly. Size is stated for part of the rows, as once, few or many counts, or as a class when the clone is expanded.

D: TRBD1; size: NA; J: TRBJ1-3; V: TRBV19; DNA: TGTGCCAGTAGCACAGGGGCTGGAAACACCATATATTTT; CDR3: CASSTGAGNTIYF
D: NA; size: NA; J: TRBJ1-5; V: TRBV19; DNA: TGTGCCAGTAGTATGGGTCAGGGGCGGCCCCAGCATTTT; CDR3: CASSMGQGRPQHF
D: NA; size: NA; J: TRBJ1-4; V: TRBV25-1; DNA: TGTGCCAGCAGTGAAGGGGGAGGGTTTTTTAATGAAAAACTGTTTTTT; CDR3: CASSEGGGFFNEKLFF
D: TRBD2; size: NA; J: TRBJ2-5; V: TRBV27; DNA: TGTGCCAGCAGTTTTTGGGGGGGGGAGACCCAGTACTTC; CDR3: CASSFWGGETQYF
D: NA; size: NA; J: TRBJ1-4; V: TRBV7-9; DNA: TGTGCCAGCAGCTTGAGGGGGAGTAATGAAAAACTGTTTTTT; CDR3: CASSLRGSNEKLFF
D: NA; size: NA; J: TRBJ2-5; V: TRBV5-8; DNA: TGTGCCAGCAGCTTGGAAGGGAGGGAGACCCAGTACTTC; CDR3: CASSLEGRETQYF
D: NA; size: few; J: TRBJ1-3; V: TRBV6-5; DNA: TGTGCCAGCAGCGCAGACAGGCGCTCTGGAAACACCATATATTTT; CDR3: CASSADRRSGNTIYF
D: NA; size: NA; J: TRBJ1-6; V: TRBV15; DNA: TGTGCCACCAGCGCCGAACAGGGCGATAATTCACCCCTCCACTTT; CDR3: CATSAEQGDNSPLHF
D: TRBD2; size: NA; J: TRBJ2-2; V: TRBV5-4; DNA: TGTGCCAGCAGCAATCTTGGGGGGAGGGGCACCGGGGAGCTGTTTTTT; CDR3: CASSNLGGRGTGELFF
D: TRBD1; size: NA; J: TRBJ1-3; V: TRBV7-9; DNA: TGTGCCAGCAGCTTAGCGAGGACAGGGGCTGGAAACACCATATATTTT; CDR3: CASSLARTGAGNTIYF
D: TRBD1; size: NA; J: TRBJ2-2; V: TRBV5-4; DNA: TGTGCCAGCAGACCCGGGACAGGGGGGGCCGGGGAGCTGTTTTTT; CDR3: CASRPGTGGAGELFF
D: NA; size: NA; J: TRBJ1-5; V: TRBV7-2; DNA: TGTGCCAGCAGCTTAGAGGGGGGAGGGAATCAGCCCCAGCATTTT; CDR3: CASSLEGGGNQPQHF
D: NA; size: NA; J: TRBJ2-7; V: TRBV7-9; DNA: TGTGCCAGCAGCTCGTGGGATGGGAGCTACGAGCAGTACTTC; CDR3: CASSSWDGSYEQYF
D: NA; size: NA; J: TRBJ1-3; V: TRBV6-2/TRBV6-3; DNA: TGTGCCAGCAGCCACCTGGTAGGAGACGGAAACACCATATATTTT; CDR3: CASSHLVGDGNTIYF
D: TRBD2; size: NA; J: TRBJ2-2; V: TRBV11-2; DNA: TGTGCCAGCAGCCTACGGGGACTGAGGGAGGGCACCGGGGAGCTGTTTTTT; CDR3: CASSLRGLREGTGELFF
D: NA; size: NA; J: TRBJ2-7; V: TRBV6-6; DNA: TGTGCCAGCAGTTACTCGACTGGCGAGCAGTACTTC; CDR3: CASSYSTGEQYF
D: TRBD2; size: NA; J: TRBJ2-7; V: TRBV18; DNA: TGTGCCAGCTCACCACCCGGGTCTAGCGGCGCCTACGAGCAGTACTTC; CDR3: CASSPPGSSGAYEQYF
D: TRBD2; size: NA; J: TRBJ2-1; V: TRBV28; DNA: TGTGCCAGCAGTGAAGCGGGATTCTCCTACAATGAGCAGTTCTTC; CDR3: CASSEAGFSYNEQFF
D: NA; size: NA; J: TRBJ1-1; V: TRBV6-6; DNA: TGTGCCAGCAGTTCTGGGACACTGAACACTGAAGCTTTCTTT; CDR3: CASSSGTLNTEAFF
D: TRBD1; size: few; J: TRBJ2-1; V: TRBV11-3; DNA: TGTGCCAGCAGCCGTCTGGACAGGGGAAGCGTGCGTGAGCAGTTCTTC; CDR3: CASSRLDRGSVREQFF
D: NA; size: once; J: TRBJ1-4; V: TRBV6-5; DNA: TGTGCCAGCAGTTACAGGGGAACAACTAATGAAAAACTGTTTTTT; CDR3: CASSYRGTTNEKLFF
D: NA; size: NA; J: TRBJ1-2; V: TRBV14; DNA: TGTGCCAGCAGCCAAGATTTGAGAGGCATCGGCTATGGCTACACCTTC; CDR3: CASSQDLRGIGYGYTF